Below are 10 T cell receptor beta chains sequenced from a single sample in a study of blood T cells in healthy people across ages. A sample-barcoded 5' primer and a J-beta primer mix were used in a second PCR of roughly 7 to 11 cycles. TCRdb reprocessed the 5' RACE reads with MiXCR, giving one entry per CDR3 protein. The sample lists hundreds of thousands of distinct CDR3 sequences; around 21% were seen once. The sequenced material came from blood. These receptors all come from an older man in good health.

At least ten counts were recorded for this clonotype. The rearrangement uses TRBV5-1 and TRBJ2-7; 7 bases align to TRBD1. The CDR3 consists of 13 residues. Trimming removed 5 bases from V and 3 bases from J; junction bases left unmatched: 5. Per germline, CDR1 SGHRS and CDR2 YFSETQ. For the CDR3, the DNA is TGCGCCAGCAGGGAACGACAGGGCTACGAGCAGTACTTC. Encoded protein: CASRERQGYEQYF. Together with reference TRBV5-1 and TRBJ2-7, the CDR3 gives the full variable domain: KAGVTQTPRYLIKTRGQQVTLSCSPISGHRSVSWYQQTPGQGLQFLFEYFSETQRNKGNFPGRFSGRQFSNSRSEMNVSTLELGDSALYLCASRERQGYEQYFGPGTRLTVT.

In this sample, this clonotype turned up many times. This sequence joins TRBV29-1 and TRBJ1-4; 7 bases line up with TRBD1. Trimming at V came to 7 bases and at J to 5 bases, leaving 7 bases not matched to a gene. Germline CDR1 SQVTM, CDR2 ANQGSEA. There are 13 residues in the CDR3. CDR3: CSGAGGTNEKLFF. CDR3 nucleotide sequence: TGCAGCGGGGCAGGGGGTACGAATGAAAAACTGTTTTTT.

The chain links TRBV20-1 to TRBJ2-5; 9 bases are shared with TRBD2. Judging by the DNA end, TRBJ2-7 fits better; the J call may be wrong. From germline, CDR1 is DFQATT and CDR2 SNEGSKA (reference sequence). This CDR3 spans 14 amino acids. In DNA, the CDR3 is TGCAGTGAATATAGCGGGAGTTGCCACTACGAGCAGTACTTC. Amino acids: CSEYSGSCHYEQYF.

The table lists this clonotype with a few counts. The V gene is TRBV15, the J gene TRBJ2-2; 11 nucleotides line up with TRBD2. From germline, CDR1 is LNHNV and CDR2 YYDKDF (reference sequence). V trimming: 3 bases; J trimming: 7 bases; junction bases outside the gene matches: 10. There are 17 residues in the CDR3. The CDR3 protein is CATSSDRLAGQRGELFF. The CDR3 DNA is TGTGCCACCAGCAGTGACCGACTAGCGGGACAGCGCGGGGAGCTGTTTTTT.

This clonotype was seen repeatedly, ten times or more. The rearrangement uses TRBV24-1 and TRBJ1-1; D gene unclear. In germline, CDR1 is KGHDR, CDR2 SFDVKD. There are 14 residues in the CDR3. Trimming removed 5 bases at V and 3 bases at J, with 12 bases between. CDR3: CATSGVGWDTEAFF. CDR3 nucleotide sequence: TGTGCCACCAGTGGGGTAGGGTGGGACACTGAAGCTTTCTTT.

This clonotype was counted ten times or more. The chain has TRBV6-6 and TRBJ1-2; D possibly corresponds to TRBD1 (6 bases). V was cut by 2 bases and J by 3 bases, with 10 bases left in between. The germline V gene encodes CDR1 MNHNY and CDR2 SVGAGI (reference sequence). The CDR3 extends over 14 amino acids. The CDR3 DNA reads TGTGCCAGCAGTTACGGGGGGCAGGACTATGGCTACACCTTC. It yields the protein CASSYGGQDYGYTF.

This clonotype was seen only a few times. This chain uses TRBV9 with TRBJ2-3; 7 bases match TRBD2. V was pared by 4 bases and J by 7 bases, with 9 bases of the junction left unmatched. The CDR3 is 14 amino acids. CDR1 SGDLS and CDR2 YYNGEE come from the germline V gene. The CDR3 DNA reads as TGTGCCAGCAGCCCTAGCGGAAGGGAGTATACGCAGTATTTT. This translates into CASSPSGREYTQYF.

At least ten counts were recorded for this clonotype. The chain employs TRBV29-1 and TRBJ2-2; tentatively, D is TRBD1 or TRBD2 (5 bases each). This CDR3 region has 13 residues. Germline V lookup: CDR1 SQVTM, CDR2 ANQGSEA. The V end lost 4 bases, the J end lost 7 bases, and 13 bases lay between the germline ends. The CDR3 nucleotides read TGCAGCGTTGTTAGCGAGGGGCACGGGGAGCTGTTTTTT. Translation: CSVVSEGHGELFF.

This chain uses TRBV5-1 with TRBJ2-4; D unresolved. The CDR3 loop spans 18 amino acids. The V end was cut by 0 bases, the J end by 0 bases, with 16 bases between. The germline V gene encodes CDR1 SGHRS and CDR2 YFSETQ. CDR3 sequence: CASSLALSSVVAKNIQYF. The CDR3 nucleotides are TGCGCCAGCAGCTTGGCCCTTTCCTCGGTTGTAGCCAAAAACATTCAGTACTTC. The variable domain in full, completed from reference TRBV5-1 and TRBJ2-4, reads KAGVTQTPRYLIKTRGQQVTLSCSPISGHRSVSWYQQTPGQGLQFLFEYFSETQRNKGNFPGRFSGRQFSNSRSEMNVSTLELGDSALYLCASSLALSSVVAKNIQYFGAGTRLSVL.

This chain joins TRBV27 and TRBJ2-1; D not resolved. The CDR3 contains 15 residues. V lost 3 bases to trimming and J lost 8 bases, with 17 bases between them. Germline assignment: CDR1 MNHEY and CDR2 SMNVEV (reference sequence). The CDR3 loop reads CASSFSSFASDEQFF. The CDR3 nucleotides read TGTGCCAGCAGTTTTAGTAGCTTTGCCAGCGATGAGCAGTTCTTC.